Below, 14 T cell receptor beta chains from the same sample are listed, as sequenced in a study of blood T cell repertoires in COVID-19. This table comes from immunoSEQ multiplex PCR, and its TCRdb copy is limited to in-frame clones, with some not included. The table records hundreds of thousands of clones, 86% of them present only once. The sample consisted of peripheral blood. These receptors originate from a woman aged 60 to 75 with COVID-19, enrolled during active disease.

CDR3 sequence: CASSDRGVVDTQYF. For the CDR3, the DNA is TGTGCCAGCAGCGACAGGGGCGTAGTAGATACGCAGTATTTT. The chain recombines TRBV27 with TRBJ2-3; 8 positions match TRBD1. V shed 6 bases, J shed 5 bases, and the junction held 7 bases outside the gene matches. This CDR3 contains 14 residues. The V gene's germline CDR1 is MNHEY and CDR2 SMNVEV (reference sequence).

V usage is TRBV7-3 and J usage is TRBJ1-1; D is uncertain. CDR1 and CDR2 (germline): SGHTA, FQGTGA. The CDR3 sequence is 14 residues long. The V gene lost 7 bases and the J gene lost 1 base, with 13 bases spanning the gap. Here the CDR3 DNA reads TGTGCCAGCACCGACAAGGCCTGGAACACTGAAGCTTTCTTT. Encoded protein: CASTDKAWNTEAFF.

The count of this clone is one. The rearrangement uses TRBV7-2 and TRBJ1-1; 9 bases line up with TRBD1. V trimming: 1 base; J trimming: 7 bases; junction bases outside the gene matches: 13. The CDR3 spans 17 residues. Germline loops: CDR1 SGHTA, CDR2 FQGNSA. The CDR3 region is CASSLVGTGPGMDEAFF. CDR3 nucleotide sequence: TGTGCCAGCAGCTTAGTGGGGACAGGGCCGGGGATGGATGAAGCTTTCTTT.

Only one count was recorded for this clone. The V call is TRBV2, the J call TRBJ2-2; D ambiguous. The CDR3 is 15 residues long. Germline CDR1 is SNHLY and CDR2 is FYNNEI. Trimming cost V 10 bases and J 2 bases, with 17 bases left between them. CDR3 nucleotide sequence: TGTGCCACAACACCTTTAACTACCAACACCGGGGAGCTGTTTTTT. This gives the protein CATTPLTTNTGELFF.

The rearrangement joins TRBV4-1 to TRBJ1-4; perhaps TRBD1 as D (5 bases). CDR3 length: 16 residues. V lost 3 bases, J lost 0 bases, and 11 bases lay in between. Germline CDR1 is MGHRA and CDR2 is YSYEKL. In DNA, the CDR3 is TGCGCCAGCAGCCACGGGCGGGGGGCAACTAATGAAAAACTGTTTTTT. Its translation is CASSHGRGATNEKLFF.

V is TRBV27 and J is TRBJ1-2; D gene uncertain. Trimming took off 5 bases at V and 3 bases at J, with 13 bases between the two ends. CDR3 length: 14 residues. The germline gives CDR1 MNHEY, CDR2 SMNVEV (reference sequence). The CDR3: CASSQRRNHYGYTF. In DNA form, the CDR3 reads TGTGCCAGCAGTCAGAGGCGGAACCACTATGGCTACACCTTC.

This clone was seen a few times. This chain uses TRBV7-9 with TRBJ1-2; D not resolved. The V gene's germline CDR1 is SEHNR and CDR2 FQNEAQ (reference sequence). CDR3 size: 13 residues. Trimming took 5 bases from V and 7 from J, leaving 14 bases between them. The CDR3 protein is CASSRGTAVGYTF. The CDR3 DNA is TGTGCCAGCAGCCGGGGTACCGCGGTTGGCTACACCTTC.

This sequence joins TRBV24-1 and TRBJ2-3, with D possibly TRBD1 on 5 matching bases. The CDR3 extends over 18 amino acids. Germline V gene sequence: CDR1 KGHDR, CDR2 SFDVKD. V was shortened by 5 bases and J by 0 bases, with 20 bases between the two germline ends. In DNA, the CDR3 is TGTGCCACCAGTGCCACCCCAGGTGGGGCAGAGAGCACAGATACGCAGTATTTT. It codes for CATSATPGGAESTDTQYF.

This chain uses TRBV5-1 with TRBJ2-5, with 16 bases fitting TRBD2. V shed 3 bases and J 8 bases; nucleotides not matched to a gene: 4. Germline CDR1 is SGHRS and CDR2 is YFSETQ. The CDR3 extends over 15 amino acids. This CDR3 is CASSSGLAGGYTQYF. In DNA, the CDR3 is TGCGCCAGCAGCTCGGGACTAGCGGGGGGGTATACCCAGTACTTC.

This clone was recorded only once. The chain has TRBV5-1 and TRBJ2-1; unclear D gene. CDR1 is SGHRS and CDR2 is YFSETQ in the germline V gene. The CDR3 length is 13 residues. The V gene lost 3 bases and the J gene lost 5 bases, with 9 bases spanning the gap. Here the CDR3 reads CASSSDSDNEQFF. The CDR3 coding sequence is TGCGCCAGCAGCTCCGACTCGGACAATGAGCAGTTCTTC.

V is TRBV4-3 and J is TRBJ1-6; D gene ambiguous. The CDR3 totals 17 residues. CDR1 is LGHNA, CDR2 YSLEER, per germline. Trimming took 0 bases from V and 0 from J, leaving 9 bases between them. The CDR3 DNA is TGCGCCAGCAGCCAAGATTCGGGGAGCTCCTATAATTCACCCCTCCACTTT. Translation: CASSQDSGSSYNSPLHF.

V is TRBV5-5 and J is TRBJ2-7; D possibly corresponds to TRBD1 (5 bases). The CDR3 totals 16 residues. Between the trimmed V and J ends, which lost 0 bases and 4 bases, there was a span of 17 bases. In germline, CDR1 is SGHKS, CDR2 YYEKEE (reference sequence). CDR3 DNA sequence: TGTGCCAGCAGCTTGGCAGGGTTATATGGGGTATACGAGCAGTACTTC. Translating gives CASSLAGLYGVYEQYF. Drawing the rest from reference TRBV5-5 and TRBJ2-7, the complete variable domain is DAGVTQSPTHLIKTRGQQVTLRCSPISGHKSVSWYQQVLGQGPQFIFQYYEKEERGRGNFPDRFSARQFPNYSSELNVNALLLGDSALYLCASSLAGLYGVYEQYFGPGTRLTVT.

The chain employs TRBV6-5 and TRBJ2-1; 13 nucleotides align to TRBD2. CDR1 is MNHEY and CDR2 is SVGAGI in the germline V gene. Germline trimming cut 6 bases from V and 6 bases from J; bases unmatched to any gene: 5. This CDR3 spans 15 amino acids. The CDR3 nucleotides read TGTGCCAGCAGACCCGGACTAGCGGGGGCCAATGAGCAGTTCTTC. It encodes CASRPGLAGANEQFF.

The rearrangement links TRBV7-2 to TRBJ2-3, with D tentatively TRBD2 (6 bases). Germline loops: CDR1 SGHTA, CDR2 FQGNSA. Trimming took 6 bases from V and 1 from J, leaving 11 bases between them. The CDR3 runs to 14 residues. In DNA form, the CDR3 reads TGTGCCAGCAGGCCGCGGGGCCGCACAGATACGCAGTATTTT. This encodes CASRPRGRTDTQYF.